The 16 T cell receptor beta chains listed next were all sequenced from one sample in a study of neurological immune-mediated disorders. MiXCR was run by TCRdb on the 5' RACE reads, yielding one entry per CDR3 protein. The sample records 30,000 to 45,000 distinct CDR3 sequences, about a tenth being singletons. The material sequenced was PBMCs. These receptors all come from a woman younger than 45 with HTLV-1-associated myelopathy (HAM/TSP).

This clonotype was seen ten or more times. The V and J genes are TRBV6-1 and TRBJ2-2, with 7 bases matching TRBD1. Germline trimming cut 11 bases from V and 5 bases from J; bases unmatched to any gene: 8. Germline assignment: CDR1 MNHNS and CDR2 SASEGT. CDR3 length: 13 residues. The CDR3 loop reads CAFRGLGTGELFF. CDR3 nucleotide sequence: TGTGCCTTTAGGGGGCTTGGAACCGGGGAGCTGTTTTTT.

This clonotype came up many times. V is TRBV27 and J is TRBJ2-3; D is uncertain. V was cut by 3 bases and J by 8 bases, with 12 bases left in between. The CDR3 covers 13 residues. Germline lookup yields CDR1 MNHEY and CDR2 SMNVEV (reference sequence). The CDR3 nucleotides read TGTGCCAGCAGTTTTGAGCCCGGCCCTACGCAGTATTTT. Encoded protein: CASSFEPGPTQYF.

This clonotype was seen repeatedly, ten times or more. CDR3 sequence: CSARDRGRTNEKLFF. CDR3 DNA sequence: TGCAGTGCTAGAGACAGGGGGAGGACTAATGAAAAACTGTTTTTT. The V call is TRBV20-1, the J call TRBJ1-4, with 7 bases matching TRBD1. Germline V lookup: CDR1 DFQATT, CDR2 SNEGSKA (reference sequence). This CDR3 has 15 amino acids. V lost 0 bases, J lost 2 bases, and 3 bases stayed unmatched.

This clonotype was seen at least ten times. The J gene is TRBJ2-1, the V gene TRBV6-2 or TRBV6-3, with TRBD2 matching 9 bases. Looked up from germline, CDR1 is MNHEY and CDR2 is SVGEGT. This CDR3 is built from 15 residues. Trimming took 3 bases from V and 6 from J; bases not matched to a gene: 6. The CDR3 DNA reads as TGTGCCAGCAGTTATGGGATTAGCGGGGGCAATGAGCAGTTCTTC. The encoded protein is CASSYGISGGNEQFF.

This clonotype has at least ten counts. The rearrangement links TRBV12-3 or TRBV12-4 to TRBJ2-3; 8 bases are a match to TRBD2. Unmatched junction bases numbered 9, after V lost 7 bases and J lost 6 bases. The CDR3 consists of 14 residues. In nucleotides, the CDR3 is TGTGCCAGCAAGCCGGGGGGGCCATTGGATACGCAGTATTTT. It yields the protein CASKPGGPLDTQYF.

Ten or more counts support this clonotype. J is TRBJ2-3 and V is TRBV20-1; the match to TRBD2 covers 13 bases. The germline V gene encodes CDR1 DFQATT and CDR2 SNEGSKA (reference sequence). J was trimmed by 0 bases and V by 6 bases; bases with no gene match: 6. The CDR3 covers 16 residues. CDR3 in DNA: TGCAGTGCGGGGACTAGCGGGGCCCTTAGCACAGATACGCAGTATTTT. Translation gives CSAGTSGALSTDTQYF.

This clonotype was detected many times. The CDR3 loop is CASSPDGANYGYTF. The CDR3 nucleotides read TGTGCCAGCTCACCAGACGGGGCTAACTATGGCTACACCTTC. The V gene is TRBV18, the J gene TRBJ1-2; D is ambiguous. V lost 2 bases and J lost 0, with 7 bases in between. CDR1 is KGHSH, CDR2 LQKENI, per germline. The CDR3 has 14 amino acids. The whole variable domain, filled in from reference TRBV18 and TRBJ1-2, reads NAGVMQNPRHLVRRRGQEARLRCSPMKGHSHVYWYRQLPEEGLKFMVYLQKENIIDESGMPKERFSAEFPKEGPSILRIQQVVRGDSAAYFCASSPDGANYGYTFGSGTRLTVV.

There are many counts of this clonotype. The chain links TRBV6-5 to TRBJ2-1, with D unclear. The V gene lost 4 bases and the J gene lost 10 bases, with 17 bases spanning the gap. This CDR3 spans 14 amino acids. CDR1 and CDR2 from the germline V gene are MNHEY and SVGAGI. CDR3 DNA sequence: TGTGCCAGCAGTTCCTCTCTAGTATCGGGCGAGCAGTTCTTC. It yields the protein CASSSSLVSGEQFF.

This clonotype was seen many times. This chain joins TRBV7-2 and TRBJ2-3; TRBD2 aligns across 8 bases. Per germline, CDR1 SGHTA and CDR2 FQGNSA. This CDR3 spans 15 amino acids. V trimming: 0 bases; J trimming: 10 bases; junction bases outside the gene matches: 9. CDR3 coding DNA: TGTGCCAGCAGCTTAGCGCGGGGTAGCGGGGAGGCGCAGTATTTT. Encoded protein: CASSLARGSGEAQYF.

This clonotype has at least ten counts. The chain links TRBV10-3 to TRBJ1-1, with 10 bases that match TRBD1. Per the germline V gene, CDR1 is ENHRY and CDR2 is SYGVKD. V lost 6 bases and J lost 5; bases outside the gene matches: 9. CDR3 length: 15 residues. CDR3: CAISDDRGRLTEAFF. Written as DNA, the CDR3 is TGTGCCATCAGCGATGACAGGGGGCGATTGACTGAAGCTTTCTTT.

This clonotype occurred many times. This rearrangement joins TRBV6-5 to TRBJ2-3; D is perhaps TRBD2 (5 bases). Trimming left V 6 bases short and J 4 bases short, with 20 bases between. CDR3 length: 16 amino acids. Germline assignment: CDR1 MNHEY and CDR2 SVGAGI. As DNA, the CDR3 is TGTGCCAGCAGGGGAACCGTACCTTTCGGGGCAGATACGCAGTATTTT. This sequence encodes CASRGTVPFGADTQYF.

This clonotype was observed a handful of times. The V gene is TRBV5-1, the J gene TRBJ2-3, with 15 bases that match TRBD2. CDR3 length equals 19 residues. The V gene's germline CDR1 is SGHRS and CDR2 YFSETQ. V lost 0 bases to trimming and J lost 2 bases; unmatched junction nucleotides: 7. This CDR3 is CASSLEGTSGGSYTDTQYF. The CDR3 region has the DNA TGCGCCAGCAGCTTGGAAGGGACTAGCGGGGGGAGCTACACAGATACGCAGTATTTT.

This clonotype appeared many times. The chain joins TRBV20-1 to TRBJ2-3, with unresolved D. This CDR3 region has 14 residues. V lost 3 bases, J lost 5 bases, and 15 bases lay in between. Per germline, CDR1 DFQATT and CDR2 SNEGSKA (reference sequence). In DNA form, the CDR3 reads TGCAGTGCTAGCGTCTTACCCGTGCGAGATACGCAGTATTTT. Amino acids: CSASVLPVRDTQYF.

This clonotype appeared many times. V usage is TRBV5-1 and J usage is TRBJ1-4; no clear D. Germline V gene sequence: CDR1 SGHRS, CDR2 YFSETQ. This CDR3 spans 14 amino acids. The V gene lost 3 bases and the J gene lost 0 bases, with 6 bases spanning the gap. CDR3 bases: TGCGCCAGCAGCTCTTTATCAACTAATGAAAAACTGTTTTTT. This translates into CASSSLSTNEKLFF. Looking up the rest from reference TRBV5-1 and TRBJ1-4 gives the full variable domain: KAGVTQTPRYLIKTRGQQVTLSCSPISGHRSVSWYQQTPGQGLQFLFEYFSETQRNKGNFPGRFSGRQFSNSRSEMNVSTLELGDSALYLCASSSLSTNEKLFFGSGTQLSVL.

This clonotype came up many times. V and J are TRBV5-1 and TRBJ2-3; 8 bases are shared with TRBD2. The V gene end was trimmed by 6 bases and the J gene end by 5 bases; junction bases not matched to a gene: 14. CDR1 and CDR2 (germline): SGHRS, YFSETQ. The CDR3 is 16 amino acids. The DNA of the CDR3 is TGCGCCAGCAAGATCGGAGGTAGCGGGGTGCTAGATACGCAGTATTTT. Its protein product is CASKIGGSGVLDTQYF.

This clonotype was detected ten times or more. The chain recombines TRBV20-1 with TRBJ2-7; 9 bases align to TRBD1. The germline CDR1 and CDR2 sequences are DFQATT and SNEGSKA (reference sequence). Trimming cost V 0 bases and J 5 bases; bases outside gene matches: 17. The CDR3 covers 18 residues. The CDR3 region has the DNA TGCAGTGCTAGAGACCCCACGCACCTCCGGGACAGGGACCACGAGCAGTACTTC. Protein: CSARDPTHLRDRDHEQYF.